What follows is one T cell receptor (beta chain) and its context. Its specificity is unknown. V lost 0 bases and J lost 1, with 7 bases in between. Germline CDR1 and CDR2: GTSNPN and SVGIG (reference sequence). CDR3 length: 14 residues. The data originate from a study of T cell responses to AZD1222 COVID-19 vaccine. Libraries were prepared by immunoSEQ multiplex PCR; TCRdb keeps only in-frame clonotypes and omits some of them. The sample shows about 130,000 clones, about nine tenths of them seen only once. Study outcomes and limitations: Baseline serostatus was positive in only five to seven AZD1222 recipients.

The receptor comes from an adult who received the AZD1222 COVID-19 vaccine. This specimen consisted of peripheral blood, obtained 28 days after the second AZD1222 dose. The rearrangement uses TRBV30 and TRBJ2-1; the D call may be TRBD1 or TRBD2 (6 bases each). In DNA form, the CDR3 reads TGTGCCTGGAGTGTAGGGGGGTCCTACAATGAGCAGTTCTTC. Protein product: CAWSVGGSYNEQFF. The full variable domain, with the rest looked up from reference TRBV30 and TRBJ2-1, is SQTIHQWPATLVQPVGSPLSLECTVEGTSNPNLYWYRQAAGRGLQLLFYSVGIGQISSEVPQNLSASRPQDRQFILSSKKLLLSDSGFYLCAWSVGGSYNEQFFGPGTRLTVL.